The rows below give T cell receptor beta chains drawn from one sample of a study of blood T cell repertoires in COVID-19. Assay used: immunoSEQ multiplex PCR; TCRdb lists only in-frame clones, some missing. The sample has around 31,000 clones; about 89% are singletons. Sequenced sample: peripheral blood. Receptor source: a man aged 55 to 69 with acute or convalescent COVID-19. Both conserved end residues are trimmed from each CDR3. Fields, in order: J gene, V gene, CDR3 length, CDR3 protein.

TRBJ1-2 | TRBV5-6 | 15 | ASSLIDRGAEGYGYT
TRBJ2-7 | TRBV15 | 12 | ATSSPEANYEQY
TRBJ2-1 | TRBV19 | 13 | ASSPRLGVYNEQF
TRBJ1-2 | TRBV28 | 10 | ASSSRNYGYT
TRBJ2-3 | TRBV29-1 | 11 | SVDSGVTDTQY
TRBJ2-7 | TRBV12-3/TRBV12-4 | 11 | ASRAGGAGEQY
TRBJ2-7 | TRBV14 | 15 | ASSQEKGLALPYEQY
TRBJ1-1 | TRBV9 | 12 | ASSVGDINTEAF
TRBJ2-2 | TRBV3-1/TRBV3-2 | 15 | ASSQDLAGGLPGELF
TRBJ2-2 | TRBV18 | 15 | ASSRNSGTGNTGELF
TRBJ1-2 | TRBV29-1 | 12 | SVPHRGSNYGYT
TRBJ2-5 | TRBV12-3/TRBV12-4 | 9 | ASRRQVTQY
TRBJ1-3 | TRBV4-2 | 13 | ASSQVGRVGNTIY
TRBJ2-7 | TRBV29-1 | 12 | SVEDPRTDYEQY
TRBJ2-5 | TRBV11-2 | 11 | ASSPAGVETQY
TRBJ1-5 | TRBV12-3/TRBV12-4 | 11 | ASSRYSNQPQH
TRBJ1-2 | TRBV4-2 | 12 | ASSQGSTGGGYT
TRBJ1-5 | TRBV2 | 13 | ASTPRFNSNQPQH
TRBJ1-3 | TRBV5-1 | 13 | ASSLDGSSGNTIY
TRBJ1-2 | TRBV19 | 12 | ASTRQGVNYGYT
TRBJ2-5 | TRBV12-3/TRBV12-4 | 11 | ASARSQGETQY
TRBJ1-5 | TRBV24-1 | 13 | ATSGSGTGDQPQH
TRBJ1-1 | TRBV29-1 | 10 | SALTGVTEAF
TRBJ2-5 | TRBV4-2 | 14 | ASSPQLAGGRETQY
TRBJ2-2 | TRBV29-1 | 15 | SVKGTSGARVTGELF
TRBJ2-7 | TRBV5-1 | 13 | ASSRAELSSYEQY
TRBJ2-3 | TRBV11-3 | 12 | ASRHSGRSDTQY
TRBJ1-2 | TRBV29-1 | 12 | SVERQGASDGYT
TRBJ1-5 | TRBV27 | 13 | ASSPKDRANQPQH
TRBJ1-1 | TRBV6-1 | 11 | ASSDAGRTEAF
TRBJ1-2 | TRBV7-4 | 12 | ASSLQECNYGYT
TRBJ2-1 | TRBV9 | 12 | ASSVGSGLNEQF
TRBJ1-4 | TRBV18 | 12 | ASSPPGRGEKLF
TRBJ1-5 | TRBV19 | 11 | ASSARTRNPQH
TRBJ2-2 | TRBV7-3 | 17 | ASSLKGFGILANTGELF
TRBJ1-5 | TRBV19 | 12 | ASSIGAGSQPQH
TRBJ2-7 | TRBV27 | 11 | ASSPGTLYEQY
TRBJ1-2 | TRBV7-2 | 12 | ASSLRAGRGGYT